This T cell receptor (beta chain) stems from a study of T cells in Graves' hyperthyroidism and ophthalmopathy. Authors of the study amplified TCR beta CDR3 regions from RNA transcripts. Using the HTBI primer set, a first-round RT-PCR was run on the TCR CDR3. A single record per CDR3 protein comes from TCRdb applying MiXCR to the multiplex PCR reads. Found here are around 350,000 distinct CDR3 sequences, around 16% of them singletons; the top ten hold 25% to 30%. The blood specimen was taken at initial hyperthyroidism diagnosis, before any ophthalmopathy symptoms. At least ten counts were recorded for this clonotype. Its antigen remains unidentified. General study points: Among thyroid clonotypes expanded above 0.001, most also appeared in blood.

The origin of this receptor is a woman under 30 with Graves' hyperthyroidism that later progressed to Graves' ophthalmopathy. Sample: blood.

In DNA form, the CDR3 reads TGTGCCAGCGGGTTATCCGGGACTAGGCGCTACGAGCAGTACTTC. Protein: CASGLSGTRRYEQYF. J is TRBJ2-7 and V is TRBV2, with 8 bases lining up with TRBD2. Germline V gene lookup returns CDR1 SNHLY and CDR2 FYNNEI. Trimming at V came to 8 bases and at J to 3 bases, leaving 12 bases not matched to a gene. This CDR3 contains 15 residues.